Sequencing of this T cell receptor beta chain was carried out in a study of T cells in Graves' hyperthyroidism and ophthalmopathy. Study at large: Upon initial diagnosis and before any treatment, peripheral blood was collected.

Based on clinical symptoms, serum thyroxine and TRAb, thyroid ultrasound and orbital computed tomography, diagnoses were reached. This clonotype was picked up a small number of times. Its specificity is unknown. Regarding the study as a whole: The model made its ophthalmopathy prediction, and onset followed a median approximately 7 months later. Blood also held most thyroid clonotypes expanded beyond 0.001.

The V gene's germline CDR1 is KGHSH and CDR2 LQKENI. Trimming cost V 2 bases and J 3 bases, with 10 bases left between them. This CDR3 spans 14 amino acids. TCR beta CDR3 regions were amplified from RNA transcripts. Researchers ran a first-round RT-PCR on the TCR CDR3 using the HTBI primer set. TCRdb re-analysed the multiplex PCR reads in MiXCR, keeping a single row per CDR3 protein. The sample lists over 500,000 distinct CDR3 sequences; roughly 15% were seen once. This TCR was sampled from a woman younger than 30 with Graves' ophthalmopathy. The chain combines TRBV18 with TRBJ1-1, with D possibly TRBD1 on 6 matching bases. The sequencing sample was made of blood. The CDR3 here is CASSPKGGYTEAFF. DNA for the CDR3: TGTGCCAGCTCACCAAAAGGGGGTTACACTGAAGCTTTCTTT.